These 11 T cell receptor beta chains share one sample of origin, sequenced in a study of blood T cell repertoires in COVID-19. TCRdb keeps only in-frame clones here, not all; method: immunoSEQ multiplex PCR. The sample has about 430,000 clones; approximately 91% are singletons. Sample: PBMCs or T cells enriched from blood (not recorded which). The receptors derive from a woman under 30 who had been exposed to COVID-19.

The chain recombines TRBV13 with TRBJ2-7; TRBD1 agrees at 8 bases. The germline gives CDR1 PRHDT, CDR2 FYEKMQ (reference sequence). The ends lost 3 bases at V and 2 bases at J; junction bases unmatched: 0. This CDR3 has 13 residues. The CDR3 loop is CASSLDRAYEQYF. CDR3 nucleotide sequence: TGTGCCAGCAGCTTGGACAGGGCCTACGAGCAGTACTTC.

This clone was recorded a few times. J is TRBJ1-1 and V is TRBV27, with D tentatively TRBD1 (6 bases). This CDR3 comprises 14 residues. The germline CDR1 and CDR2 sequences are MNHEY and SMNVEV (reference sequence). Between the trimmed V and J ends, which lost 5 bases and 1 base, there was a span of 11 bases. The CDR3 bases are TGTGCCAGCAGTCCCGGGACATGGAACACTGAAGCTTTCTTT. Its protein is CASSPGTWNTEAFF.

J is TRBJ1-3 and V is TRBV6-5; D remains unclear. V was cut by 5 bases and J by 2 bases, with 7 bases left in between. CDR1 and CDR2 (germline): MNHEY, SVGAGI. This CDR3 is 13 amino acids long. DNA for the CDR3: TGTGCCAGCAGTCGCCCAGCTGGAAACACCATATATTTT. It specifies CASSRPAGNTIYF.

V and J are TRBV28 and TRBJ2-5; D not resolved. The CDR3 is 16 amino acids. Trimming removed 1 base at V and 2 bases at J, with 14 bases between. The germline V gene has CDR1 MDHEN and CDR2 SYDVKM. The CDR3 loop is CASSLYRRSLQETQYF. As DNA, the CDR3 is TGTGCCAGCAGTTTATATCGAAGGAGCCTTCAAGAGACCCAGTACTTC.

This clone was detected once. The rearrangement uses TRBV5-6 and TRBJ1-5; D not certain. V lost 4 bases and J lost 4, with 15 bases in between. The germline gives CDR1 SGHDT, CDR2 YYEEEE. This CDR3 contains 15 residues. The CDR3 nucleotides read TGTGCCAGCAGCCTCGGGGTTGGGGTGAATCAGCCCCAGCATTTT. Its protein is CASSLGVGVNQPQHF.

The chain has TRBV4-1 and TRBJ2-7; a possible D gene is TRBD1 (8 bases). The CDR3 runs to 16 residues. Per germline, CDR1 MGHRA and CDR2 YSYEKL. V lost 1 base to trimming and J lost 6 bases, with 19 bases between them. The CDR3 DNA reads TGCGCCAGCAGCCAAGGCCTACAGGGGGGGCTCATCGAGCAGTACTTC. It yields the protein CASSQGLQGGLIEQYF.

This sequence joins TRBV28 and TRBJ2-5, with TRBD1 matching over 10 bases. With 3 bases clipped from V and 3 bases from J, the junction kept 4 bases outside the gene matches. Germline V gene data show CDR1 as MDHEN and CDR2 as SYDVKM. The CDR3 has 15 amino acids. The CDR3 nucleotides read TGTGCCAGCAGTTTGTTCGGGACAGGGGAAGAGACCCAGTACTTC. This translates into CASSLFGTGEETQYF.

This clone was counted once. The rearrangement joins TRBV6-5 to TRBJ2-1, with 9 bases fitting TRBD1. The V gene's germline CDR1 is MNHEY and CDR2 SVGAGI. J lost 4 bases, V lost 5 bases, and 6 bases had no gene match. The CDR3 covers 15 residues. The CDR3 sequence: CASSRRDRAYNEQFF. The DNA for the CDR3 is TGTGCCAGCAGTAGGCGGGACAGGGCGTACAATGAGCAGTTCTTC.

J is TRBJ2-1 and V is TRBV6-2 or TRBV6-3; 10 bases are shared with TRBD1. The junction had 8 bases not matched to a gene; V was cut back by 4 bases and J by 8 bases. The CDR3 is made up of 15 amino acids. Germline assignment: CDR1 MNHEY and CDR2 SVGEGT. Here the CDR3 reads CASSSRTGGWDEQFF. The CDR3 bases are TGTGCCAGCAGTTCGCGGACAGGGGGTTGGGATGAGCAGTTCTTC.

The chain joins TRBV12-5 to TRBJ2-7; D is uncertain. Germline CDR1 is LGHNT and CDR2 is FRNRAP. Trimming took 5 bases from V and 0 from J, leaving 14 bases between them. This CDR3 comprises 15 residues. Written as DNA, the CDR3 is TGTGCTAGTGGTCCCTTCCGCGGTAGCTCCTACGAGCAGTACTTC. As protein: CASGPFRGSSYEQYF.

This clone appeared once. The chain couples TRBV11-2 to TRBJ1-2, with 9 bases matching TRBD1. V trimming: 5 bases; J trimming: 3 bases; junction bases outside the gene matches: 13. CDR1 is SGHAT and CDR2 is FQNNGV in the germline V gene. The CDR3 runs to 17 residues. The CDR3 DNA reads TGTGCCAGCAGCCCTCGTCCACAGGGGGCCTCCGACTATGGCTACACCTTC. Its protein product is CASSPRPQGASDYGYTF.